Below, one T cell receptor (beta chain) is given with its context. Its antigen is unknown. TCRdb's table, derived via immunoSEQ multiplex PCR, lists solely in-frame clones and lacks some. The sample has about 120,000 clones; more than 75% are singletons. This specimen belongs to a study of identifying expanded T cells in peripheral blood. Whole-study findings and limits: Over about two and four weeks, about 15 and 19 clones changed, versus around 1.3 between replicates. Approximately 2-week clone count variance significantly increased as total template count grew.

The specimen was blood. The TCR sequence derives from a person aged 18 to 70 in good health.

The CDR3 region is CASSPDRQETQYF. The DNA of the CDR3 is TGCGCCAGCTCACCAGACAGACAAGAGACCCAGTACTTC. The V gene is TRBV10-1, the J gene TRBJ2-5, with D possibly TRBD1 on 5 matching bases. Deletions cut 8 bases from V and 2 bases from J, with 12 bases between. The CDR3 is 13 residues long. Germline values: CDR1 WNHNN, CDR2 SYGVQD (reference sequence).